A single sample is the source of the 29 T cell receptor beta chains below, sequenced in a study of blood T cell repertoires in COVID-19. The protocol was immunoSEQ multiplex PCR, while the TCRdb copy is restricted to in-frame clones and leaves out a portion. The sample includes 100,000 or so clones, approximately 86% of them seen just once. The specimen sequenced was PBMCs or T cells enriched from blood (not recorded which). The source is a woman in her forties or fifties who had recovered from COVID-19.

The chain has TRBV6-5 and TRBJ1-1, with D perhaps matching TRBD1 (5 bases). The CDR3 loop spans 15 amino acids. Trimming shortened V by 0 bases and J by 4 bases, and 12 bases separated the two germline ends. Germline V gene data show CDR1 as MNHEY and CDR2 as SVGAGI. The CDR3 DNA reads as TGTGCCAGCAGTTACTCGGGCCCCGGGGGCACTGAAGCTTTCTTT. As protein: CASSYSGPGGTEAFF.

V and J are TRBV5-1 and TRBJ1-2; D is perhaps TRBD1 (5 bases). The V and J ends lost 4 bases and 0 bases respectively, with 13 bases between them. This CDR3 contains 15 residues. In germline, CDR1 is SGHRS, CDR2 YFSETQ. CDR3 in DNA: TGCGCCAGCAGCCTGAGTACAGGAGCTAACTATGGCTACACCTTC. It is translated as CASSLSTGANYGYTF.

The rearrangement joins TRBV6-6 to TRBJ1-2; 8 bases are shared with TRBD1. The germline CDR1 and CDR2 sequences are MNHNY and SVGAGI (reference sequence). J lost 6 bases, V lost 6 bases, and 9 bases had no gene match. The CDR3 is 14 residues long. In DNA form, the CDR3 reads TGTGCCAGCAGGTCGACAGGGGAGTCGGATGGCTACACCTTC. Translation: CASRSTGESDGYTF.

V gene TRBV29-1 combines with J gene TRBJ2-1; 8 bases agree with TRBD2. Germline assignment: CDR1 SQVTM and CDR2 ANQGSEA. This CDR3 region has 16 residues. Losses at the gene ends were 2 bases for V and 0 bases for J; bases not matched to a gene: 6. CDR3 nucleotides: TGCAGCGTTGAATACCCAGCGGGGGCCTCCTACAATGAGCAGTTCTTC. This translates into CSVEYPAGASYNEQFF.

The chain couples TRBV5-6 to TRBJ1-4; D is unclear. Trimming pared 5 bases from V and 0 bases from J, leaving 14 bases between. Germline V gives CDR1 SGHDT, CDR2 YYEEEE. This CDR3 comprises 16 residues. The CDR3 region is CASRPLSGTTNEKLFF. In nucleotides, the CDR3 is TGTGCCAGCAGACCCCTCTCGGGGACAACTAATGAAAAACTGTTTTTT.

On this clone: Other DNA sequences in this specimen translate into the identical CDR3. The chain employs TRBV28 and TRBJ2-7; D not certain. Germline loops: CDR1 MDHEN, CDR2 SYDVKM. The germline V and J ends were trimmed by 3 bases and 2 bases, with 8 bases remaining between them. This CDR3 is 13 amino acids long. The chain's CDR3 is CASSLRSPYEQYF. The CDR3, as DNA: TGTGCCAGCAGTTTGAGGTCACCCTACGAGCAGTACTTC.

This chain uses TRBV28 with TRBJ1-2; 9 bases agree with TRBD1. Germline lookup yields CDR1 MDHEN and CDR2 SYDVKM. CDR3 length: 14 residues. V was pared by 5 bases and J by 5 bases, with 6 bases of the junction left unmatched. The CDR3 here is CASSLPGQGYGYTF. The DNA for the CDR3 is TGTGCCAGCAGTCTCCCGGGACAGGGATATGGCTACACCTTC.

A single count supports this clone. The rearrangement joins TRBV5-1 to TRBJ2-1; 7 bases map to TRBD2. Germline loops: CDR1 SGHRS, CDR2 YFSETQ. CDR3 length: 15 amino acids. V gave up 6 bases and J gave up 5 bases; unmatched junction bases: 11. CDR3 region: CASTWRASGNNEQFF. CDR3 nucleotides: TGCGCCAGCACCTGGAGGGCTAGCGGCAACAATGAGCAGTTCTTC.

This clone has only a few counts. The V call is TRBV24-1, the J call TRBJ1-2; D gene uncertain. Trimming left V 4 bases short and J 4 bases short, with 9 bases between. Germline CDR1 is KGHDR and CDR2 is SFDVKD. The CDR3 is made up of 13 amino acids. The CDR3 region is CATSERRSYGYTF. As DNA, the CDR3 is TGTGCCACCAGTGAGAGGCGGTCCTATGGCTACACCTTC.

In its sample, this clone was seen once. J is TRBJ2-4 and V is TRBV18; 10 bases line up with TRBD1. The V gene's germline CDR1 is KGHSH and CDR2 LQKENI. CDR3 length: 14 residues. With V trimmed by 3 bases and J by 8 bases, 4 bases remained unmatched. CDR3 region: CASSPLDRGDIQYF. The CDR3 bases are TGTGCCAGCTCACCGTTGGACAGGGGGGACATTCAGTACTTC.

This chain uses TRBV7-9 with TRBJ2-1; 13 bases agree with TRBD2. This CDR3 contains 17 residues. The V gene's germline CDR1 is SEHNR and CDR2 FQNEAQ (reference sequence). J was trimmed by 5 bases and V by 4 bases; bases with no gene match: 8. The DNA of the CDR3 is TGTGCCAGCAGCTCTCGAGCGGGGACTAGCGGGAACAATGAGCAGTTCTTC. Encoded protein: CASSSRAGTSGNNEQFF.

V gene TRBV5-4 combines with J gene TRBJ2-7; D may be TRBD1 (5 bases). V lost 4 bases and J 1 base, leaving 9 bases between the germline ends. This CDR3 spans 13 amino acids. Germline V gene data show CDR1 as SGHNT and CDR2 as YYREEE (reference sequence). The CDR3 sequence is CASSPRASYEQYF. CDR3 nucleotide sequence: TGTGCCAGCAGCCCCAGGGCATCCTACGAGCAGTACTTC. Together with reference TRBV5-4 and TRBJ2-7, the CDR3 gives the full variable domain: ETGVTQSPTHLIKTRGQQVTLRCSSQSGHNTVSWYQQALGQGPQFIFQYYREEENGRGNFPPRFSGLQFPNYSSELNVNALELDDSALYLCASSPRASYEQYFGPGTRLTVT.

For the CDR3, the DNA is TGTGCCAGCCTTTCAGCGGGGGCTATTAACTATGGCTACACCTTC. Translating gives CASLSAGAINYGYTF. The chain uses TRBV5-6 and TRBJ1-2; tentative D call: TRBD1 (6 bases). Germline V lookup: CDR1 SGHDT, CDR2 YYEEEE. The CDR3 runs to 15 residues. Trimming cost V 7 bases and J 1 base, with 17 bases left between them.

The chain links TRBV28 to TRBJ2-1; D might be TRBD2 (5 bases). CDR1 MDHEN and CDR2 SYDVKM come from the germline V gene. V was trimmed by 8 bases and J by 7 bases, leaving 12 bases between them. This CDR3 contains 12 residues. Here the CDR3 reads CASGLLENEQFF. As DNA, the CDR3 is TGTGCCAGCGGACTCTTGGAAAATGAGCAGTTCTTC.

CDR3 amino acids: CASSLGTSNTGELFF. DNA of the CDR3: TGCGCCAGCAGCTTAGGGACTTCGAACACCGGGGAGCTGTTTTTT. The chain uses TRBV5-1 and TRBJ2-2; a weak D match, TRBD2 (6 bases). The V gene lost 2 bases and the J gene lost 0 bases, with 8 bases spanning the gap. CDR1 SGHRS and CDR2 YFSETQ come from the germline V gene. The CDR3 runs 15 residues.

V gene TRBV27 combines with J gene TRBJ2-7; D might be TRBD1 (5 bases). The CDR3 spans 14 residues. V lost 1 base and J 2 bases, leaving 9 bases between the germline ends. From germline, CDR1 is MNHEY and CDR2 SMNVEV (reference sequence). CDR3 in amino acids: CASSLLDNTYEQYF. CDR3 nucleotide sequence: TGTGCCAGCAGTTTATTGGACAATACCTACGAGCAGTACTTC.

The chain carries TRBV7-9 and TRBJ1-2; D is unresolved. The CDR3 is 15 residues long. Germline-derived CDR1 and CDR2 are SEHNR and FQNEAQ (reference sequence). Trimming took off 5 bases at V and 0 bases at J, with 13 bases between the two ends. Here the CDR3 DNA reads TGTGCCAGCAGCCAAACAGCTGAGTCTAACTATGGCTACACCTTC. It translates to CASSQTAESNYGYTF.

The rearrangement uses TRBV9 and TRBJ1-3, with a weak D call TRBD1 (5 bases). This CDR3 spans 17 amino acids. V shed 4 bases and J shed 4 bases, with 21 bases lying between them. Germline values: CDR1 SGDLS, CDR2 YYNGEE. The CDR3 coding sequence is TGTGCCAGCAGCCCCCGACAGTCAGCTTCGTTAGGAAACACCATATATTTT. It encodes CASSPRQSASLGNTIYF.

This clone was detected once. The gene calls are TRBV5-1 and TRBJ1-3; weak D call: TRBD1 (5 bases). The CDR3 extends over 16 amino acids. Germline CDR1 is SGHRS and CDR2 is YFSETQ. V shed 4 bases and J shed 4 bases, with 18 bases lying between them. CDR3 sequence (DNA): TGCGCCAGCAGCCTAACAACACAGGATAACGGAAACACCATATATTTT. Amino acid sequence: CASSLTTQDNGNTIYF.

This chain uses TRBV10-3 with TRBJ2-1; 16 positions agree with TRBD2. The ends lost 6 bases at V and 7 bases at J; junction bases unmatched: 3. Germline lookup yields CDR1 ENHRY and CDR2 SYGVKD. This CDR3 spans 15 amino acids. In nucleotides, the CDR3 is TGTGCCATCAGCGGGACTAGCGGGGGGGTAAATGAGCAGTTCTTC. It encodes CAISGTSGGVNEQFF.

The V gene is TRBV28, the J gene TRBJ1-2; the D gene is possibly TRBD1 (6 bases). The CDR3 loop spans 14 amino acids. V dropped 2 bases and J dropped 8 bases, with 15 bases sitting between them. The germline V gene has CDR1 MDHEN and CDR2 SYDVKM. The CDR3: CASSLLQGLGGYTF. As DNA, the CDR3 is TGTGCCAGCAGTTTACTACAGGGTCTTGGGGGCTACACCTTC.

The chain is built from TRBV6-5 and TRBJ1-1; D gene unclear. Trimming cost V 4 bases and J 3 bases, with 9 bases left between them. This CDR3 spans 13 amino acids. The V gene's germline CDR1 is MNHEY and CDR2 SVGAGI. CDR3 DNA: TGTGCCAGCAGTTCGACCGGGGACACTGAAGCTTTCTTT. Its protein is CASSSTGDTEAFF.

The chain couples TRBV6-6 to TRBJ2-1, with TRBD2 matching 14 bases. The CDR3 is 21 amino acids. Germline CDR1 MNHNY, CDR2 SVGAGI (reference sequence). The junction had 20 bases not matched to a gene; V was cut back by 5 bases and J by 5 bases. This CDR3 reads CASSPPTTGTSGREGNNEQFF. In nucleotides, the CDR3 is TGTGCCAGCAGTCCCCCCACAACCGGGACTAGCGGGAGAGAGGGTAACAATGAGCAGTTCTTC.

The chain couples TRBV7-2 to TRBJ2-7; 13 bases fit TRBD2. V lost 1 base, J lost 6 bases, and 6 bases stayed unmatched. Germline V CDR1 and CDR2: SGHTA, FQGNSA. The CDR3 runs 16 residues. This CDR3 is CASSLGRTSGRGEQYF. The CDR3 DNA follows: TGTGCCAGCAGCTTAGGTCGGACTAGCGGGAGAGGCGAGCAGTACTTC.

V is TRBV28 and J is TRBJ1-1; D gene unclear. Trimming took 5 bases from V and 0 from J, leaving 7 bases between them. This CDR3 spans 13 amino acids. Germline assignment: CDR1 MDHEN and CDR2 SYDVKM. CDR3 residues: CASSPTLNTEAFF. The CDR3 DNA sequence: TGTGCCAGCAGTCCCACATTGAACACTGAAGCTTTCTTT.

The chain couples TRBV5-1 to TRBJ1-1; the match to TRBD1 covers 9 bases. The junction had 16 bases not matched to a gene; V was cut back by 4 bases and J by 6 bases. The CDR3 has 17 amino acids. CDR1 is SGHRS and CDR2 is YFSETQ in the germline V gene. CDR3 nucleotide sequence: TGCGCCAGCAGCGCCCAGGAAGGACAGGGGATTTTGGCTGAAGCTTTCTTT. It yields the protein CASSAQEGQGILAEAFF.

This chain links TRBV9 with TRBJ2-3; D perhaps matches TRBD2 (5 bases). Between the trimmed V and J ends, which lost 5 bases and 1 base, there was a span of 11 bases. Germline V gives CDR1 SGDLS, CDR2 YYNGEE. The CDR3 extends over 14 amino acids. The CDR3, as DNA: TGTGCCAGCAGAGGATTGGAGGGCACAGATACGCAGTATTTT. Translated, it gives CASRGLEGTDTQYF.

The chain joins TRBV10-2 to TRBJ2-7; D may be TRBD1 (5 bases). The germline V and J ends were trimmed by 2 bases and 6 bases, with 14 bases remaining between them. The germline V gene has CDR1 WSHSY and CDR2 SAAADI. The CDR3 spans 14 residues. In DNA, the CDR3 is TGCGCCAGCAGTGAGCGAAGGGGTGGAAGCGAGCAGTACTTC. The encoded protein is CASSERRGGSEQYF.

The table lists this clone with a few counts. The chain employs TRBV3-1 (or the pseudogene TRBV3-2) and TRBJ2-2, with D perhaps matching TRBD1 (6 bases). Looked up from germline, CDR1 is LGHDT and CDR2 is YNNKEL (reference sequence). The CDR3 has 15 residues. V shed 4 bases and J shed 6 bases, with 15 bases lying between them. CDR3 residues: CASSRKSQGAGELFF. CDR3 nucleotides: TGTGCCAGCAGCCGGAAATCACAGGGTGCCGGGGAGCTGTTTTTT.